Sequencing of this TCR beta chain was carried out in a study of T cell responses to AZD1222 COVID-19 vaccine (dated by TCRdb to about 2021). For the wider study: A total of just over 230 trial participants underwent TCR sequencing, of whom 207 received two doses of AZD1222 and about 26 received two doses of the MenACWY control vaccine. Trial participants were enrolled into age subgroups of 18-55, 56-69 and 70-plus years, which contained 148, 28 and 57 TCR-sequenced participants, respectively. What the work shows at the level of the full study, not this receptor alone: Conclusions about previously exposed vaccinees were limited because only a handful of AZD1222 recipients were SARS-CoV-2 seropositive at baseline. Because no day 14 peak-response samples were available, repertoires were characterized only after the peak T cell response. After two AZD1222 doses, spike-specific TCR breadth and depth were significantly higher than at day 0 and than in MenACWY recipients. In the small 56-69-year group, the increase in depth fell short of significance, most likely because of low power. Nearly half of unique spike-specific TCRs reportedly recognized epitopes outside regions mutated in the B.1.351 and B.1.1.7 variants. Most participants were white British and females outnumbered males, and the authors suggested that clonal diversity may have been underestimated. The whole spike protein was spanned by vaccine-associated CD4 TCRs, and dominant responses were seen in regions 160-218 and 743-854.

The CDR1 and CDR2 encoded by the germline V gene (reference sequence) are MNHEY and SMNVEV. Trimming at the junction amounts to 6 bases on V and 2 bases on J, and the germline ends lie 10 bases apart. The CDR3 sequence holds 13 residues, the cysteine and phenylalanine included. Only the CDR3 DNA stays, 39 bases, in frame from base 1. Explained via the paper, the time point label denotes: about 28 days (+/-7) after the second vaccine dose. AZD1222 recipients whose second dose came at about 4 weeks and those whose second dose came at about 12 weeks were combined into one group, since spike-specific TCR depth and breadth did not differ between the two schedules. Vaccinee samples came from UK trials COV001 and COV002, including a single-blind randomized controlled phase 2/3 trial of AZD1222 (ChAdOx1 nCoV-19) in healthy adults. For TCRbeta chain sequencing, PBMC samples from trial participants were taken at day 0 and at day 28 after the second dose.

Points on this clone: No antigen is known for it. No quality values exist for individual bases; no much larger clone is one base distant.

The CDR3 regions of human TCRbeta chains were analyzed by immunosequencing. Processing in the source paper ran as follows. TCRs in the repertoires were compared against a reference library of SARS-CoV-2-specific TCRs that had been generated with the MIRA antigen-specificity platform. Breadth was defined as the fraction of unique TCRs that were SARS-CoV-2-associated, and depth was defined as the fraction of total T cells that were SARS-CoV-2-associated. Each spike-specific TCR was assigned to its reactive spike region and to a CD4 or CD8 class using the MIRA data. Log10-transformed breadth and depth values were compared by one-way ANOVA with Sidak's multiple comparisons tests. TCRdb re-hosts the immuneACCESS table, in-frame sequences only. Its copies lack some clones; in the studies checked, an unresolved V gene accounts for under half of them, and the cause for the rest is not known. V and J calls and clone size follow that table, whereas D and trimming were derived from the DNA. The sample records 75,000 to 90,000 clones, 75% to 95% of which are singletons. The top ten clonotypes cover 28% of the sample.

This specimen consisted of peripheral blood, obtained 28 days after the second AZD1222 dose. The chain is made from TRBV27 and TRBJ1-2; the D region possibly corresponds to TRBD1 (5 bases align). The sequence was collected from an adult who received the AZD1222 COVID-19 vaccine. In nucleotides, the sequence is TGTGCCAGCAGCCTCAGGGCCAACTATGGCTACACCTTC. This encodes CASSLRANYGYTF.